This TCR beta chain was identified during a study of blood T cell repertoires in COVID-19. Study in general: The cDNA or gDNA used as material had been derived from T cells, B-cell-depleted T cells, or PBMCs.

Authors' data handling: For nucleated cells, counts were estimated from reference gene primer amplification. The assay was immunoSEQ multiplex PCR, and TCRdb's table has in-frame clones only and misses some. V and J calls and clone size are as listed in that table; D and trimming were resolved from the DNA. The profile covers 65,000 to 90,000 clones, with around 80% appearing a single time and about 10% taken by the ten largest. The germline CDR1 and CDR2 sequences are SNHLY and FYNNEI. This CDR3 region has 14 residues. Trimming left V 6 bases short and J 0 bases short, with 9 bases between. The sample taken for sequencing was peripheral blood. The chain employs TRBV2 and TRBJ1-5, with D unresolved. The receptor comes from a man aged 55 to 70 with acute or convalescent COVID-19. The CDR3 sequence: CASREVDSNQPQHF. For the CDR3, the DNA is TGTGCCAGCAGGGAGGTTGATAGCAATCAGCCCCAGCATTTT.